These T cell receptor beta chains were read from a single sample in a study of blood T cell repertoires in COVID-19. Clones were sequenced by immunoSEQ multiplex PCR, and TCRdb holds only the in-frame ones, with some missing. Of approximately 490,000 clones listed, approximately 86% are singletons. The sequenced sample consisted of PBMCs or T cells enriched from blood (not recorded which). These receptors were obtained from a woman under 30 who had recovered from COVID-19. CDR3s include the opening cysteine and the closing phenylalanine or tryptophan. The D gene is left open where the match is weak. Clone sizes are given selectively: once, few, many, or a class where the clone is expanded.

D: .
V: TRBV19
J: TRBJ1-5
size: .
CDR3: CASSITTFPVNQPQHF
DNA: TGTGCCAGTAGTATAACGACTTTCCCGGTTAATCAGCCCCAGCATTTT

D: .
V: TRBV6-5
J: TRBJ1-1
size: .
CDR3: CASRRAVTNTEAFF
DNA: TGTGCCAGCCGCAGGGCAGTAACGAACACTGAAGCTTTCTTT

D: TRBD2
V: TRBV10-3
J: TRBJ2-3
size: .
CDR3: CAISERSGGTDTQYF
DNA: TGTGCCATCAGTGAGCGAAGCGGGGGCACAGATACGCAGTATTTT

D: .
V: TRBV2
J: TRBJ1-1
size: .
CDR3: CASSEWRRTEAFF
DNA: TGTGCCAGCAGTGAATGGCGGCGCACTGAAGCTTTCTTT

D: TRBD1
V: TRBV2
J: TRBJ2-7
size: .
CDR3: CASSETGEGEQYF
DNA: TGTGCCAGCAGTGAAACAGGGGAAGGCGAGCAGTACTTC

D: .
V: TRBV15
J: TRBJ1-2
size: .
CDR3: CATSLSFEGYTF
DNA: TGTGCCACCAGTTTATCTTTTGAGGGCTACACCTTC

D: .
V: TRBV5-1
J: TRBJ1-1
size: .
CDR3: CASKILAENTEAFF
DNA: TGCGCCAGCAAAATCTTGGCAGAGAACACTGAAGCTTTCTTT

D: .
V: TRBV30
J: TRBJ2-3
size: .
CDR3: CAWSQGFTDTQYF
DNA: TGTGCCTGGAGTCAGGGTTTCACAGATACGCAGTATTTT

D: .
V: TRBV19
J: TRBJ1-5
size: once
CDR3: CASSDTNSNQPQHF
DNA: TGTGCCAGTAGTGACACCAATAGCAATCAGCCCCAGCATTTT

D: .
V: TRBV5-4
J: TRBJ1-3
size: .
CDR3: CASSFQGNTIYF
DNA: TGTGCCAGCAGCTTTCAGGGAAACACCATATATTTT

D: .
V: TRBV5-5
J: TRBJ2-5
size: once
CDR3: CASSLANQETQYF
DNA: TGTGCCAGCAGCTTGGCTAACCAAGAGACCCAGTACTTC

D: .
V: TRBV7-9
J: TRBJ2-7
size: many
CDR3: CASSQRGGLPYEQYF
DNA: TGTGCCAGCAGCCAAAGGGGGGGGTTACCCTACGAGCAGTACTTC

D: TRBD1
V: TRBV5-4
J: TRBJ1-1
size: .
CDR3: CASSFYRGTEAFF
DNA: TGTGCCAGCAGCTTTTACAGGGGCACTGAAGCTTTCTTT

D: .
V: TRBV2
J: TRBJ1-2
size: .
CDR3: CASNPGAGGYTF
DNA: TGTGCCAGCAACCCTGGGGCAGGGGGCTACACCTTC

D: TRBD1
V: TRBV9
J: TRBJ1-6
size: .
CDR3: CASSDGRQGSDSPLHF
DNA: TGTGCCAGCAGCGATGGGAGACAGGGGAGCGATTCACCCCTCCACTTT

D: TRBD1
V: TRBV29-1
J: TRBJ2-7
size: once
CDR3: CSVGDREGSYEQYF
DNA: TGCAGCGTTGGGGACAGGGAGGGGTCCTACGAGCAGTACTTC

D: .
V: TRBV4-1
J: TRBJ2-3
size: .
CDR3: CASSQDRSSGQYF
DNA: TGCGCCAGCAGCCAAGATAGAAGCTCGGGGCAGTATTTT

D: TRBD1
V: TRBV27
J: TRBJ2-6
size: .
CDR3: CASSHPRDRGIPGANVLTF
DNA: TGTGCCAGCAGCCACCCGCGGGACAGGGGAATTCCTGGGGCCAACGTCCTGACTTTC

D: TRBD1
V: TRBV7-9
J: TRBJ2-3
size: .
CDR3: CASSLGDRFDTQYF
DNA: TGTGCCAGCAGCTTAGGGGACAGGTTCGATACGCAGTATTTT

D: TRBD1
V: TRBV30
J: TRBJ2-7
size: .
CDR3: CAWQTGGTYEQYF
DNA: TGTGCCTGGCAGACAGGGGGCACCTACGAGCAGTACTTC

D: .
V: TRBV4-1
J: TRBJ2-1
size: .
CDR3: CASSQDERVYNEQFF
DNA: TGCGCCAGCAGCCAAGACGAGCGGGTTTACAATGAGCAGTTCTTC

D: .
V: TRBV18
J: TRBJ2-5
size: .
CDR3: CASSPGRQETQYF
DNA: TGTGCCAGCTCACCGGGGCGGCAAGAGACCCAGTACTTC

D: TRBD1
V: TRBV27
J: TRBJ2-7
size: .
CDR3: CASSSGTGSNEQYF
DNA: TGTGCCAGCAGTTCCGGGACAGGGTCTAACGAGCAGTACTTC

D: .
V: TRBV10-1
J: TRBJ1-2
size: .
CDR3: CASRQGSNYGYTF
DNA: TGCGCCAGCAGACAGGGATCAAACTATGGCTACACCTTC

D: TRBD2
V: TRBV6-4
J: TRBJ2-2
size: .
CDR3: CASRAGAFGGELFF
DNA: TGTGCCAGCAGAGCGGGGGCCTTCGGCGGGGAGCTGTTTTTT

D: .
V: TRBV6-6
J: TRBJ1-2
size: .
CDR3: CASSYDGGGYTF
DNA: TGTGCCAGCAGTTACGACGGGGGAGGCTACACCTTC

D: .
V: TRBV20-1
J: TRBJ2-5
size: .
CDR3: CSAERFGTQYF
DNA: TGCAGTGCTGAGCGGTTCGGGACCCAGTACTTC

D: TRBD1
V: TRBV10-3
J: TRBJ2-1
size: few
CDR3: CAISESQDRGGFF
DNA: TGTGCCATCAGTGAGTCCCAAGACAGGGGGGGATTCTTC

D: .
V: TRBV6-5
J: TRBJ1-2
size: .
CDR3: CASSYGNREGYTF
DNA: TGTGCCAGCAGTTACGGAAACAGGGAGGGCTACACCTTC

D: .
V: TRBV30
J: TRBJ1-5
size: .
CDR3: CAWSPNWSVALHF
DNA: TGTGCCTGGAGTCCTAATTGGTCGGTAGCGCTGCATTTT

D: .
V: TRBV18
J: TRBJ2-6
size: .
CDR3: CASSLMGLPNSGANVLTF
DNA: TGTGCCAGCTCGCTTATGGGACTTCCAAACTCTGGGGCCAACGTCCTGACTTTC

D: .
V: TRBV18
J: TRBJ2-6
size: once
CDR3: CASSRASGANVLTF
DNA: TGTGCCAGCTCACGGGCCTCTGGGGCCAACGTCCTGACTTTC

D: .
V: TRBV27
J: TRBJ1-2
size: .
CDR3: CASSSAGGYTF
DNA: TGTGCCAGCAGTAGTGCGGGTGGCTACACCTTC

D: TRBD1
V: TRBV28
J: TRBJ1-4
size: .
CDR3: CASSLAGQGGEKLFF
DNA: TGTGCCAGCAGCCTGGCGGGACAGGGGGGGGAAAAACTGTTTTTT

D: .
V: TRBV18
J: TRBJ1-1
size: .
CDR3: CASSPRAVMNTEAFF
DNA: TGTGCCAGCTCACCCCGCGCGGTAATGAACACTGAAGCTTTCTTT

D: .
V: TRBV15
J: TRBJ2-7
size: .
CDR3: CATSRGTLPLYEQYF
DNA: TGTGCCACCAGCAGAGGGACTTTACCATTATACGAGCAGTACTTC

D: .
V: TRBV4-2
J: TRBJ1-5
size: .
CDR3: CASSQDGSGNQPQHF
DNA: TGTGCCAGCAGCCAAGACGGGTCCGGCAATCAGCCCCAGCATTTT